Below are 31 T cell receptor beta chains sequenced from a single sample in a study of T cell repertoires in cytomegalovirus infection. For these TCRs, the target antigens are not known. Each CDR3 protein gets one entry after TCRdb re-called the reads with MiXCR. The data show approximately 770,000 distinct CDR3 sequences, roughly 29% seen once. The input for sequencing was cultured CD8+ T cells from PBMCs, taken from culture after CMV antigen stimulation. All receptors derive from a human donor in good health (CMV status not recorded). Some clones in this sample may be carry-over from other donors' samples.

This clonotype was picked up a small number of times. CDR3 protein: CASSIQGRPVAYEQYF. CDR3 DNA: TGTGCCAGCAGCATACAGGGGCGGCCAGTAGCCTACGAGCAGTACTTC. The chain has TRBV12-3 or TRBV12-4 and TRBJ2-7; 7 nucleotides align to TRBD1. V was pared by 6 bases and J by 2 bases, with 13 bases of the junction left unmatched. This CDR3 region has 16 residues.

The sample holds a few counts of this clonotype. Written as DNA, the CDR3 is TGCGCCAGCAGCCAAATTGGCGGGGCTTCCTACGAGCAGTACTTC. Translation gives CASSQIGGASYEQYF. The chain is built from TRBV4-1 and TRBJ2-7; D may be TRBD2 (6 bases). Trimming stripped 2 bases from V and 1 base from J, with 12 bases between. The germline gives CDR1 MGHRA, CDR2 YSYEKL. The CDR3 totals 15 residues.

V and J are TRBV7-9 and TRBJ2-7; 7 bases match TRBD1. Looked up from germline, CDR1 is SEHNR and CDR2 is FQNEAQ (reference sequence). With 7 bases clipped from V and 1 base from J, the junction kept 4 bases outside the gene matches. This CDR3 region has 13 residues. The DNA for the CDR3 is TGTGCCAGCAACCCAGGGGGATCCTACGAGCAGTACTTC. It encodes CASNPGGSYEQYF.

This clonotype was recorded only once. V is TRBV3-1 and J is TRBJ2-2; tentatively, D is TRBD2 (6 bases). The CDR3 totals 16 residues. In germline, CDR1 is LGHDT, CDR2 YNNKEL (reference sequence). Trimming stripped 0 bases from V and 6 bases from J, with 14 bases between. The DNA of the CDR3 is TGTGCCAGCAGCCAAGATGGAGGGACGGGGCCCGGGGAGCTGTTTTTT. The encoded protein is CASSQDGGTGPGELFF.

In this sample, this clonotype turned up many times. The rearrangement links TRBV7-8 to TRBJ2-1, with a tentative D call TRBD2 (5 bases). CDR3 length equals 16 residues. The germline V gene encodes CDR1 SGHVS and CDR2 FQNEAQ. Trimming cost V 1 base and J 9 bases, with 19 bases left between them. The CDR3 reads CASSLESPTSLSEQFF. The CDR3 DNA sequence: TGTGCCAGCAGCTTAGAGTCACCAACTAGTCTCAGTGAGCAGTTCTTC.

This clonotype was recorded many times. The chain recombines TRBV7-2 with TRBJ1-1, with 7 nucleotides matching TRBD1. V shed 5 bases and J 0 bases; nucleotides not matched to a gene: 9. The CDR3 sequence is 16 residues long. Looked up from germline, CDR1 is SGHTA and CDR2 is FQGNSA. CDR3 protein: CASSPDRAALNTEAFF. The CDR3 coding sequence is TGTGCCAGCAGCCCAGACAGGGCCGCTTTGAACACTGAAGCTTTCTTT.

This chain joins TRBV4-2 and TRBJ2-1, with D hard to call. V was cut by 4 bases and J by 0 bases, with 10 bases left in between. Looked up from germline, CDR1 is LGHNA and CDR2 is YNFKEQ. CDR3 length: 15 residues. The CDR3 loop is CASSLNTFSYNEQFF. In DNA, the CDR3 is TGTGCCAGCAGCCTGAATACATTCTCCTACAATGAGCAGTTCTTC.

This clonotype was counted between two and nine times. In DNA form, the CDR3 reads TGTGCCAGCACCGAACGGGGCCAGATGAACACTGAAGCTTTCTTT. It specifies CASTERGQMNTEAFF. The chain is built from TRBV7-9 and TRBJ1-1; D possibly corresponds to TRBD1 (5 bases). The CDR3 sequence is 15 residues long. Germline CDR1 is SEHNR and CDR2 is FQNEAQ (reference sequence). Trimming took off 7 bases at V and 0 bases at J, with 15 bases between the two ends.

The rearrangement uses TRBV7-6 and TRBJ2-1; 7 bases are a match to TRBD2. From germline, CDR1 is SGHVS and CDR2 FNYEAQ. Losses at the gene ends were 1 base for V and 2 bases for J; bases not matched to a gene: 14. CDR3 length equals 19 residues. CDR3 sequence (DNA): TGTGCCAGCAGCTTAGACCTGGGGGGGGAGGGGCGAGCCTACAATGAGCAGTTCTTC. As protein: CASSLDLGGEGRAYNEQFF.

This clonotype was detected only once. A much larger clone lies one base from this, so it may be a read error. CDR3 loop: CASSLAQGRAVEGIIQYF. DNA for the CDR3: TGTGCCAGCAGCTTAGCTCAAGGAAGAGCGGTGGAGGGTATCATTCAGTACTTC. This rearrangement joins TRBV7-2 to TRBJ2-4; a possible D gene is TRBD2 (6 bases). Germline V CDR1 and CDR2: SGHTA, FQGNSA. V was shortened by 0 bases and J by 9 bases, with 24 bases between the two germline ends. The CDR3 is 18 residues long. Full variable domain (missing parts from reference TRBV7-2 and TRBJ2-4): GAGVSQSPSNKVTEKGKDVELRCDPISGHTALYWYRQSLGQGLEFLIYFQGNSAPDKSGLPSDRFSAERTGGSVSTLTIQRTQQEDSAVYLCASSLAQGRAVEGIIQYFGAGTRLSVL.

This clonotype was seen repeatedly, ten times or more. The gene calls are TRBV7-2 and TRBJ1-1; tentative D call: TRBD1 (6 bases). CDR3 length: 14 amino acids. V gave up 6 bases and J gave up 5 bases, with 16 bases separating them. Germline assignment: CDR1 SGHTA and CDR2 FQGNSA. CDR3 nucleotide sequence: TGTGCCAGCAGAACCCTGGGACACCCAACTGAAGCTTTCTTT. It is translated as CASRTLGHPTEAFF.

As regards this clonotype: With a much larger clone just one base away, this may be a read error. The CDR3 does not close with the conserved phenylalanine or tryptophan, likely indicating a read error. This chain connects TRBV7-6 to TRBJ2-5; 10 nucleotides line up with TRBD2. Unmatched junction bases numbered 11, after V lost 2 bases and J lost 5 bases. CDR3 length: 17 amino acids. Germline V gene sequence: CDR1 SGHVS, CDR2 FNYEAQ. The CDR3 loop is CASSLRTAGGPGETQYC. CDR3 nucleotide sequence: TGTGCCAGCAGCTTAAGGACAGCGGGGGGGCCGGGTGAGACCCAGTACTGC.

The chain carries TRBV7-6 and TRBJ1-5, with D possibly matching TRBD1 (5 bases). Trimming took 7 bases from V and 3 from J, leaving 13 bases between them. The CDR3 totals 14 residues. The germline gives CDR1 SGHVS, CDR2 FNYEAQ. The CDR3, as DNA: TGTGCCAGCACCGGGGCAGGCCCCAATCAGCCCCAGCATTTT. Its translation is CASTGAGPNQPQHF.

This clonotype was counted once. The chain couples TRBV13 to TRBJ1-2, with D hard to call. This CDR3 contains 15 residues. The V and J ends lost 3 bases and 0 bases respectively, with 11 bases between them. In germline, CDR1 is PRHDT, CDR2 FYEKMQ (reference sequence). CDR3 in DNA: TGTGCCAGCAGCTTCGGCCGCGGAACTAACTATGGCTACACCTTC. This codes for CASSFGRGTNYGYTF.

This clonotype was observed a handful of times. The V and J genes are TRBV28 and TRBJ2-4, with D possibly matching TRBD1 (5 bases). V was cut by 3 bases and J by 0 bases, with 9 bases left in between. The CDR3 extends over 15 amino acids. Germline lookup yields CDR1 MDHEN and CDR2 SYDVKM. CDR3 residues: CASSLRTLAKNIQYF. Here the CDR3 DNA reads TGTGCCAGCAGTTTGAGGACATTAGCCAAAAACATTCAGTACTTC.

This clonotype showed up just a few times. The chain couples TRBV9 to TRBJ1-2; possibly TRBD1 for D (5 bases). Per the germline V gene, CDR1 is SGDLS and CDR2 is YYNGEE. Between the trimmed V and J ends, which lost 4 bases and 4 bases, there was a span of 17 bases. This CDR3 contains 15 residues. The CDR3 nucleotides are TGTGCCAGCAGCTTATCGGACAACCTATTCTATGGCTACACCTTC. Translation gives CASSLSDNLFYGYTF. Looking up the rest from reference TRBV9 and TRBJ1-2 gives the full variable domain: DSGVTQTPKHLITATGQRVTLRCSPRSGDLSVYWYQQSLDQGLQFLIQYYNGEERAKGNILERFSAQQFPDLHSELNLSSLELGDSALYFCASSLSDNLFYGYTFGSGTRLTVV.

This clonotype was found many times. The chain employs TRBV7-3 and TRBJ2-1, with TRBD2 matching over 9 bases. The CDR3 covers 15 residues. J lost 6 bases, V lost 8 bases, and 11 bases had no gene match. Germline V gives CDR1 SGHTA, CDR2 FQGTGA. CDR3 residues: CASGLSGGPINEQFF. The DNA of the CDR3 is TGTGCCAGCGGATTAAGCGGGGGGCCCATCAATGAGCAGTTCTTC.

The V gene is TRBV10-3, the J gene TRBJ1-1, with D tentatively TRBD1 (5 bases). The CDR3 consists of 13 residues. V lost 10 bases and J 1 base, leaving 13 bases between the germline ends. Germline loops: CDR1 ENHRY, CDR2 SYGVKD. The CDR3, as DNA: TGTGCCACCAAAGGGGCTGGGAACACTGAAGCTTTCTTT. Amino acids: CATKGAGNTEAFF.

This chain connects TRBV6-5 to TRBJ2-5; TRBD1 matches 10 bases. V gave up 6 bases and J gave up 5 bases; unmatched junction bases: 12. This CDR3 comprises 16 residues. Looked up from germline, CDR1 is MNHEY and CDR2 is SVGAGI. The CDR3 DNA reads as TGTGCCAGCAGCCCTCCCGGGACAGGGGCAAAGGAGACCCAGTACTTC. Amino acids: CASSPPGTGAKETQYF.

The chain couples TRBV27 to TRBJ2-7; D is possibly TRBD2 (5 bases). V was clipped by 7 bases and J by 2 bases, with 9 bases between them. This CDR3 has 12 amino acids. The germline V gene has CDR1 MNHEY and CDR2 SMNVEV (reference sequence). In DNA, the CDR3 is TGTGCCAGCAAGCGGTCAGCCTACGAGCAGTACTTC. Encoded protein: CASKRSAYEQYF.

This clonotype was seen only once. The CDR3 nucleotides are TGTGCCAGCAGCCCAGGGTGGCCCGGGGAGCTGTTTTTT. Translation: CASSPGWPGELFF. The chain joins TRBV6-1 to TRBJ2-2; possible D gene TRBD1, 5 bases. The length of the CDR3 is 13 residues. Germline-derived CDR1 and CDR2 are MNHNS and SASEGT. V lost 6 bases and J lost 6, with 11 bases in between.

The rearrangement links TRBV10-3 to TRBJ2-1; 10 bases match TRBD2. Germline CDR1 ENHRY, CDR2 SYGVKD. This CDR3 is built from 17 residues. Trimming removed 8 bases from V and 1 base from J; junction bases left unmatched: 11. CDR3 nucleotides: TGTGCCATCGGGCTAGCGGGGGCCAAACCTTCCTACAATGAGCAGTTCTTC. It encodes CAIGLAGAKPSYNEQFF.

J is TRBJ1-1 and V is TRBV11-2, with D possibly being TRBD1 (6 bases). The germline CDR1 and CDR2 sequences are SGHAT and FQNNGV. The length of the CDR3 is 12 residues. V dropped 4 bases and J dropped 7 bases, with 10 bases sitting between them. The CDR3 here is CASSSRQVEAFF. CDR3 nucleotides: TGTGCCAGCAGCTCGAGACAGGTTGAAGCTTTCTTT.

This clonotype was recorded a few times. The J gene is TRBJ1-1, the V gene TRBV6-2 or TRBV6-3, with no clear D. This CDR3 has 15 residues. Germline CDR1 is MNHEY and CDR2 is SVGEGT. Trimming stripped 0 bases from V and 0 bases from J, with 8 bases between. This CDR3 reads CASSYSAVMNTEAFF. In nucleotides, the CDR3 is TGTGCCAGCAGTTACTCGGCGGTGATGAACACTGAAGCTTTCTTT.

This clonotype has a single count. The V and J genes are TRBV6-2 or TRBV6-3 and TRBJ2-3; no reliable D call. The V end was cut by 4 bases, the J end by 1 base, with 12 bases between. Germline lookup yields CDR1 MNHEY and CDR2 SVGEGT. CDR3 length equals 15 residues. CDR3 region: CASSWTVGGTDTQYF. DNA of the CDR3: TGTGCCAGCAGTTGGACGGTGGGTGGCACAGATACGCAGTATTTT.

The V and J genes are TRBV7-9 and TRBJ2-2; no reliable D call. CDR3 length equals 10 residues. Per the germline V gene, CDR1 is SEHNR and CDR2 is FQNEAQ (reference sequence). As DNA, the CDR3 is TGTGGAGTGAACACCGGGGAGCTGTTTTTT. This sequence encodes CGVNTGELFF.

This clonotype turned up a few times. This chain's CDR3 is CASSLPADYGYTF. In DNA, the CDR3 is TGTGCCAGCAGCTTGCCAGCAGACTATGGCTACACCTTC. The rearrangement links TRBV7-9 to TRBJ1-2; D remains unclear. In germline, CDR1 is SEHNR, CDR2 FQNEAQ (reference sequence). The CDR3 has 13 amino acids. V was trimmed by 3 bases and J by 3 bases, leaving 8 bases between them.

The genes are TRBV20-1 and TRBJ2-7; possible D gene TRBD1, 5 bases. CDR1 and CDR2 (germline): DFQATT, SNEGSKA (reference sequence). Trimming shortened V by 1 base and J by 1 base, and 8 bases separated the two germline ends. This CDR3 spans 13 amino acids. Here the CDR3 DNA reads TGCAGTGCTAGAGCCCGGACATCCTACGAGCAGTACGTC. This gives the protein CSARARTSYEQYV.

This rearrangement joins TRBV9 to TRBJ2-3; D possibly uses TRBD1 or TRBD2 (7 bases each). The length of the CDR3 is 19 residues. The V end was cut by 2 bases, the J end by 4 bases, with 26 bases between. Per germline, CDR1 SGDLS and CDR2 YYNGEE. In DNA form, the CDR3 reads TGTGCCAGCAGCGTGGCATCGGGACAGTCGGGAGGCTCAGCAGATACGCAGTATTTT. This translates into CASSVASGQSGGSADTQYF.

This chain uses TRBV6-2 or TRBV6-3 with TRBJ2-2, with D possibly matching TRBD1 (6 bases). Between the trimmed V and J ends, which lost 2 bases and 4 bases, there was a span of 17 bases. The germline gives CDR1 MNHEY, CDR2 SVGEGT. The CDR3 totals 17 residues. CDR3 nucleotide sequence: TGTGCCAGCAGTTACCCTTACAGGGTTCCAGGCACCGGGGAGCTGTTTTTT. Its protein product is CASSYPYRVPGTGELFF.

V gene TRBV27 combines with J gene TRBJ1-1; 8 bases map to TRBD1. The CDR3 spans 13 residues. V lost 4 bases, J lost 3 bases, and 1 base stayed unmatched. The germline gives CDR1 MNHEY, CDR2 SMNVEV (reference sequence). In DNA, the CDR3 is TGTGCCAGCAGTTGGGGACAGGACACTGAAGCTTTCTTT. Translated: CASSWGQDTEAFF.